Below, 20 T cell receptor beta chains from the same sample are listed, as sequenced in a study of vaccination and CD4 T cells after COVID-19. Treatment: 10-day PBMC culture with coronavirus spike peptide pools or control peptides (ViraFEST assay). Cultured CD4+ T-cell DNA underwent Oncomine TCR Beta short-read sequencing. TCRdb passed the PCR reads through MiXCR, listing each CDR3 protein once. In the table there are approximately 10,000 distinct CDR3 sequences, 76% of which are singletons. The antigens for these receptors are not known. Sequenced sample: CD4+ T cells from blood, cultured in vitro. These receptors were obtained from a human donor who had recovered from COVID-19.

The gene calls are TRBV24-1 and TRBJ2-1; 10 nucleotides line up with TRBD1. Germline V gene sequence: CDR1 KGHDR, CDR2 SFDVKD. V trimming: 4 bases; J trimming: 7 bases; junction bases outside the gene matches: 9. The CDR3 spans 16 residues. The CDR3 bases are TGTGCCACCAGTGAGATAGGGACAGGGGACCCTAATGAGCAGTTCTTC. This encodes CATSEIGTGDPNEQFF.

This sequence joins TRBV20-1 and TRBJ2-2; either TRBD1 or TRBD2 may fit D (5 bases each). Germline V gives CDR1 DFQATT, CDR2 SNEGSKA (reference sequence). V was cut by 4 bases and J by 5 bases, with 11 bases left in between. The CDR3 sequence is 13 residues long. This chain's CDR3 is CSATGRPTGELFF. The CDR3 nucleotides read TGCAGTGCTACAGGGAGACCTACCGGGGAGCTGTTTTTT.

The CDR3 DNA is TGCAGTGCTAGTCCGGGACTAGCGGGAGCTGAGCAGTTCTTC. Its protein is CSASPGLAGAEQFF. The chain recombines TRBV20-1 with TRBJ2-1; 14 bases align to TRBD2. Germline CDR1 DFQATT, CDR2 SNEGSKA (reference sequence). V lost 3 bases, J lost 9 bases, and 4 bases stayed unmatched. The CDR3 extends over 14 amino acids.

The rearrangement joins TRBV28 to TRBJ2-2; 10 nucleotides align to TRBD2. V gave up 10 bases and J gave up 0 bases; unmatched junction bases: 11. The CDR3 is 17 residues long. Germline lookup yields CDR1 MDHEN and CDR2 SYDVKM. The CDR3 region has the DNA TGTGCCATCACGGGGCTAGCGGGAGCTTCGAACACCGGGGAGCTGTTTTTT. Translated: CAITGLAGASNTGELFF.

The CDR3 here is CASSPTLQGAGNTIYF. CDR3 coding DNA: TGTGCCAGCAGCCCGACTTTACAGGGAGCTGGAAACACCATATATTTT. The chain links TRBV7-2 to TRBJ1-3; the D gene is possibly TRBD1 (6 bases). The germline V and J ends were trimmed by 5 bases and 2 bases, with 16 bases remaining between them. In germline, CDR1 is SGHTA, CDR2 FQGNSA. This CDR3 has 16 amino acids.

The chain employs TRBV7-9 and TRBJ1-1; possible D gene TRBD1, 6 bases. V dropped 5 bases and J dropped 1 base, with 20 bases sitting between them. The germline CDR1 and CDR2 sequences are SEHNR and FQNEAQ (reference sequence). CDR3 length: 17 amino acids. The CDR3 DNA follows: TGTGCCAGCAGCCCCCGACAGGACCGTCGCTGGAACACTGAAGCTTTCTTT. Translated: CASSPRQDRRWNTEAFF.

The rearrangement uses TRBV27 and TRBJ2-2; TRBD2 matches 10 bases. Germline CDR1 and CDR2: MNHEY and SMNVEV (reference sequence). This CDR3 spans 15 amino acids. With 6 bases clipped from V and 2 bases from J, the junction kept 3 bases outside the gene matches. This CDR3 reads CASSPSGRNTGELFF. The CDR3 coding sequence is TGTGCCAGCAGCCCTAGCGGGAGAAACACCGGGGAGCTGTTTTTT.

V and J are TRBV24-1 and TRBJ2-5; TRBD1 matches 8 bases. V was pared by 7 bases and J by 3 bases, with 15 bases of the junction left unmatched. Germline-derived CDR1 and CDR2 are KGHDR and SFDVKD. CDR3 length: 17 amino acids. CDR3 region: CATRKSDRAPLKETQYF. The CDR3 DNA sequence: TGTGCCACCAGAAAGTCGGACAGGGCCCCACTCAAAGAGACCCAGTACTTC.

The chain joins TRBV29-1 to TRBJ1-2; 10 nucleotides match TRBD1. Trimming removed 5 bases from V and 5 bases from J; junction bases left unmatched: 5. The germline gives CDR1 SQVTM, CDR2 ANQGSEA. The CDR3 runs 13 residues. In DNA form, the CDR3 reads TGCAGCGTTTCCGGGACAGGGGAATATGGCTACACCTTC. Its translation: CSVSGTGEYGYTF.

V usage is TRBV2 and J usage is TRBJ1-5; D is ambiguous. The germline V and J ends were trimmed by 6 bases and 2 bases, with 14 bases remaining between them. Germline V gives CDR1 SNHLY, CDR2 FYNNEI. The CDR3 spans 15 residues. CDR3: CASRGGQSGNQPQHF. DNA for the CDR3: TGTGCCAGCAGAGGAGGCCAAAGTGGCAATCAGCCCCAGCATTTT. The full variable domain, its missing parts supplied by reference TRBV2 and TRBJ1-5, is EPEVTQTPSHQVTQMGQEVILRCVPISNHLYFYWYRQILGQKVEFLVSFYNNEISEKSEIFDDQFSVERPDGSNFTLKIRSTKLEDSAMYFCASRGGQSGNQPQHFGDGTRLSIL.

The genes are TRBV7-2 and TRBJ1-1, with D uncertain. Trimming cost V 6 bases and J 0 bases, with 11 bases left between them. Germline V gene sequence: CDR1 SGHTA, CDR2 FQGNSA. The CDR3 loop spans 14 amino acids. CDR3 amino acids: CASRGPVMNTEAFF. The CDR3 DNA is TGTGCCAGCAGGGGCCCTGTAATGAACACTGAAGCTTTCTTT.

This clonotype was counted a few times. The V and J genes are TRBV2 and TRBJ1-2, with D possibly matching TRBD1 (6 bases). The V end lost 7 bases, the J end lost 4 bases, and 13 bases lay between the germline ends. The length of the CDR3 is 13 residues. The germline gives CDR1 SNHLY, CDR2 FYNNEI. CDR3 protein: CASTGGLTYGYTF. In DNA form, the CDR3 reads TGTGCCAGCACGGGGGGCCTTACCTATGGCTACACCTTC.

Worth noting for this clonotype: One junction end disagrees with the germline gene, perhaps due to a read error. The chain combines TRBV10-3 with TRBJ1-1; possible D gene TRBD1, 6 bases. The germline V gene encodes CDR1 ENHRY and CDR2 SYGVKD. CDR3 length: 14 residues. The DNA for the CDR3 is TGTGCCGTCAGCAGGGACAACCAGAACACTGAAGCTTTCTTT. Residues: CAVSRDNQNTEAFF.

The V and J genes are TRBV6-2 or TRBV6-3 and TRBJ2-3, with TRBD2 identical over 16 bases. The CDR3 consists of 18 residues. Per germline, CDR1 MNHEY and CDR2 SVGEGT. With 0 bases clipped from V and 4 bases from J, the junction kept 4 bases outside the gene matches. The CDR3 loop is CASSYSPGTSGGADTQYF. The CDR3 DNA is TGTGCCAGCAGTTACTCCCCAGGGACTAGCGGGGGGGCAGATACGCAGTATTTT.

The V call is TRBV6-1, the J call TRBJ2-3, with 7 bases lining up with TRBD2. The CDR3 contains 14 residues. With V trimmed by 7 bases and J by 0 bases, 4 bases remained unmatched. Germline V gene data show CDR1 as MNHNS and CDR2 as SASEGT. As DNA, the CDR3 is TGTGCCAGCATGGGGGGGGGAAGCACAGATACGCAGTATTTT. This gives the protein CASMGGGSTDTQYF.

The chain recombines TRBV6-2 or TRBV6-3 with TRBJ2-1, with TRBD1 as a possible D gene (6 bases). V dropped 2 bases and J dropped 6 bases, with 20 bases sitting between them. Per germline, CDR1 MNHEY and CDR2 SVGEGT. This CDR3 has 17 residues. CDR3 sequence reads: CASSYGGGTHRGNEQFF. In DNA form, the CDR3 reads TGTGCCAGCAGTTACGGGGGTGGGACACATCGAGGCAATGAGCAGTTCTTC.

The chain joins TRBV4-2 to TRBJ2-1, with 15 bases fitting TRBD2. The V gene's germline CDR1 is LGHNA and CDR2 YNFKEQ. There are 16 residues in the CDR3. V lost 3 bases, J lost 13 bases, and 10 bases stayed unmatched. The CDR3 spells CASSQEGTSGRPSQFF. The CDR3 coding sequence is TGTGCCAGCAGCCAGGAAGGGACTAGCGGGAGGCCCTCACAGTTCTTC.

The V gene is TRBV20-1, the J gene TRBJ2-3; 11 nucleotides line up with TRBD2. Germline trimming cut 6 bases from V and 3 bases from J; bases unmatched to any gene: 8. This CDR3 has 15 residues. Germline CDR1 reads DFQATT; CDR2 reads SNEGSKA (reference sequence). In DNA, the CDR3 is TGCAGTGCCATGACTAGCGGGGTTAGAACAGATACGCAGTATTTT. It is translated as CSAMTSGVRTDTQYF.

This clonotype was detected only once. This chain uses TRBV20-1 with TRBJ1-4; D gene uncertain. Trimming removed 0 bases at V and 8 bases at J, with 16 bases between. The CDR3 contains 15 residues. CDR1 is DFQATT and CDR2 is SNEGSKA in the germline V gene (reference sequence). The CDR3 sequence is CSARDPGEDGEKLFF. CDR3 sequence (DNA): TGCAGTGCTAGAGATCCAGGAGAGGATGGGGAAAAACTGTTTTTT.

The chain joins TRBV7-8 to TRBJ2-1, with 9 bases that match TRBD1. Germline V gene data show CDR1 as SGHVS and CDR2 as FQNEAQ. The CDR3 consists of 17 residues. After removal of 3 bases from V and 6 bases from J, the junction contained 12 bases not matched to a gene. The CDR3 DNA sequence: TGTGCCAGCAGCTTCCCCACCGGGACAGGGCTCGGCAATGAGCAGTTCTTC. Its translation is CASSFPTGTGLGNEQFF.